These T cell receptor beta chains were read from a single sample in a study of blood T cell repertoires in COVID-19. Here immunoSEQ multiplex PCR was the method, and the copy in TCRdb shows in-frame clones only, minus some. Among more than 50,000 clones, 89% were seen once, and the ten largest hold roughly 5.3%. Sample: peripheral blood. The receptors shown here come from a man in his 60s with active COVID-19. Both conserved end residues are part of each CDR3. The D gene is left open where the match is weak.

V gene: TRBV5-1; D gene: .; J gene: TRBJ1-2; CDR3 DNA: TGCGCCAGCAGCTTGGACAGTACCTATGGCTACACCTTC; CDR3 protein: CASSLDSTYGYTF
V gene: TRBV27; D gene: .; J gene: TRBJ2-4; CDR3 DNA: TGTGCCAGCAGTTCTCTAGCCAAAAACATTCAGTACTTC; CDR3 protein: CASSSLAKNIQYF
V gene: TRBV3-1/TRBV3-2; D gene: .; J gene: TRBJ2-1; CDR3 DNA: TGTGCCAGCAGCCAGGCCTATCTGGGCGTCCCCTTGTTCTTC; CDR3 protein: CASSQAYLGVPLFF
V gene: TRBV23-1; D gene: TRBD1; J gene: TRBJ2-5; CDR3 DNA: TGCGCCAGCAGTCAATCGAGCGGGACAGGGAGGGAAGAGACCCAGTACTTC; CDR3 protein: CASSQSSGTGREETQYF
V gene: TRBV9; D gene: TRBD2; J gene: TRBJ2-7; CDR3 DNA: TGTGCCAGCAGCGTAGGAACGGGAGGGGTATACGAGCAGTACTTC; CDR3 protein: CASSVGTGGVYEQYF
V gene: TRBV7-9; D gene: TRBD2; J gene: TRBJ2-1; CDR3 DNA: TGTGCCAGCAGCTTATCGGGACTAGCGACCAATGAGCAGTTCTTC; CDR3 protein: CASSLSGLATNEQFF
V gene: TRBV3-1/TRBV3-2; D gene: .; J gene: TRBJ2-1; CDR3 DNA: TGTGCCAGCAGCCTCCATGGGAGCGACCATGAGCAGTTCTTC; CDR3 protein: CASSLHGSDHEQFF
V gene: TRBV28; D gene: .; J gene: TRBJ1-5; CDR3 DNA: TGTGCCAGCAGTTCACATTCAGGGGTAGGGGGCAATCAGCCCCAGCATTTT; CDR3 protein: CASSSHSGVGGNQPQHF
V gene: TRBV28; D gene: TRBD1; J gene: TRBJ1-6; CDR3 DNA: TGTGCCAGCAGCCCCTACGGACAGGCTATTAATTCACCCCTCCACTTT; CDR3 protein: CASSPYGQAINSPLHF
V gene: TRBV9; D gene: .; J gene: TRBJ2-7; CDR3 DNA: TGTGCCAGCAGCCCGGGGAGCTCCTACGAGCAGTACTTC; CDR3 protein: CASSPGSSYEQYF
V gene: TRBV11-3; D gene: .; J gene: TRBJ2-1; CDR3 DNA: TGTGCCAGCAGCTTAAACGGGGGAGGTGGGGATGAGCAGTTCTTC; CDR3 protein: CASSLNGGGGDEQFF
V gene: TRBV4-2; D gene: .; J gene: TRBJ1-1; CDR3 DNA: TGTGCCAGCAGCCATATCACCGGGGTGGCGGAAGCTTTCTTT; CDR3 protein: CASSHITGVAEAFF
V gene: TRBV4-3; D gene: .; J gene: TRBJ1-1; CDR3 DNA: TGCGCCAGCAGCCAAGATGGCGAGGCTTCGAATACTGAAGCTTTCTTT; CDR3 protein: CASSQDGEASNTEAFF
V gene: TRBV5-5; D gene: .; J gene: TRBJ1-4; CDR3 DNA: TGTGCCAGCAGCTTGGAACAGGATGAAAAACTGTTTTTT; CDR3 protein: CASSLEQDEKLFF
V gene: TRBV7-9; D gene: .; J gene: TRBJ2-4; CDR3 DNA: TGTGCCAGCAGCCTAGGGGGGGGTTCACCCAAAAACATTCAGTACTTC; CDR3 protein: CASSLGGGSPKNIQYF
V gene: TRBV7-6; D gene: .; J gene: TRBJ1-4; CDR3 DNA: TGTGCCAGCAGCTTAGATCAGGGCGCTAATGAAAAACTGTTTTTT; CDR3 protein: CASSLDQGANEKLFF